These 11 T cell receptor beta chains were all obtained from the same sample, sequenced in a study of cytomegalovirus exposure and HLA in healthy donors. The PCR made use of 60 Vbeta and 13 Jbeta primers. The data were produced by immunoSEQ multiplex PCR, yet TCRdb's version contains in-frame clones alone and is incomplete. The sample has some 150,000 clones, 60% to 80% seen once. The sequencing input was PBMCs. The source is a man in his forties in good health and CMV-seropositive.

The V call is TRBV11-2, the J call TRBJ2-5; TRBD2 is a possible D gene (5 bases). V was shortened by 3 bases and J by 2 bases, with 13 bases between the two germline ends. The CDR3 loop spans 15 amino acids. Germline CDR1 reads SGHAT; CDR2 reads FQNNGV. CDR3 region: CASSFGLAEQETQYF. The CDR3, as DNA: TGTGCCAGCAGCTTCGGTCTAGCCGAACAAGAGACCCAGTACTTC.

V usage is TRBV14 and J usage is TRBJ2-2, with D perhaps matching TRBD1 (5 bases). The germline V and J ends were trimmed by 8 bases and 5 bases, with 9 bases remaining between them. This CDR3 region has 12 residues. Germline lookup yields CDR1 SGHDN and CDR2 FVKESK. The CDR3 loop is CASGKGTGELFF. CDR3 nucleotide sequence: TGTGCCAGCGGCAAGGGGACCGGGGAGCTGTTTTTT.

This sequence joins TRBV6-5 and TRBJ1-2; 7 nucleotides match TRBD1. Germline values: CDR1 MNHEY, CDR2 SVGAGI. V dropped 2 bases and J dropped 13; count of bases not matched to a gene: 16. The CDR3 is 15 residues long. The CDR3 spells CASSYISPGTDLRTF. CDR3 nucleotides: TGTGCCAGCAGTTACATCTCACCGGGGACAGACCTGCGCACCTTC.

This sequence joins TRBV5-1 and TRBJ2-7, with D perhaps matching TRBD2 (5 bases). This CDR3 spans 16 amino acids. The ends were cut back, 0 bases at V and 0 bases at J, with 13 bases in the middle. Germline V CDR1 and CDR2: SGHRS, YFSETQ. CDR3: CASSLAGAANSYEQYF. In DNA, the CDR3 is TGCGCCAGCAGCTTGGCCGGAGCGGCCAACTCCTACGAGCAGTACTTC.

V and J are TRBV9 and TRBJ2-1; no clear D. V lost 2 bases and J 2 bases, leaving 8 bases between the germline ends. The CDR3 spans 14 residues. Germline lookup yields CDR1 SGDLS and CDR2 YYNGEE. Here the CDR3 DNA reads TGTGCCAGCAGCGTCGCAGAAACCTACAATGAGCAGTTCTTC. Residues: CASSVAETYNEQFF.

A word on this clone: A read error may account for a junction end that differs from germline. CDR3 bases: TGTGCCAGTAGGGAAAGACAGGGTCTCTATAGCTACACCTTC. Protein sequence: CASRERQGLYSYTF. This rearrangement joins TRBV19 to TRBJ1-2; 7 nucleotides match TRBD1. This CDR3 is 14 amino acids long. The germline V gene encodes CDR1 LNHDA and CDR2 SQIVND (reference sequence).

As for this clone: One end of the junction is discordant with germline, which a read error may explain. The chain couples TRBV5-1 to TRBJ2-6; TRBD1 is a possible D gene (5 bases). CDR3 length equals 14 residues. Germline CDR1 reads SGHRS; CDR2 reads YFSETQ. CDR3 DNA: TGCGCCAGCAGCTTCCGGTCTGGGGCCAACGGCCTGACTTTC. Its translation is CASSFRSGANGLTF.

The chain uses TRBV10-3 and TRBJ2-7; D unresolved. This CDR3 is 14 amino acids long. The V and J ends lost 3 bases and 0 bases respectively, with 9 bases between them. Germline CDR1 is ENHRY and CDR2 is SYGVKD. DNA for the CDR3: TGTGCCATCAGTGATTCGTCTTTCTCCTACGAGCAGTACTTC. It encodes CAISDSSFSYEQYF.

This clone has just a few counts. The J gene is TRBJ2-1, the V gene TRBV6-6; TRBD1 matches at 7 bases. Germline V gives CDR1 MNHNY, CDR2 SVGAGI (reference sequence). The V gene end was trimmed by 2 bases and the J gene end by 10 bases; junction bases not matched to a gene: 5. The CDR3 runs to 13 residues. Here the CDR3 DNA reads TGTGCCAGCAGTTACCCGGGACAGAAAGAGCAGTTCTTC. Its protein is CASSYPGQKEQFF.

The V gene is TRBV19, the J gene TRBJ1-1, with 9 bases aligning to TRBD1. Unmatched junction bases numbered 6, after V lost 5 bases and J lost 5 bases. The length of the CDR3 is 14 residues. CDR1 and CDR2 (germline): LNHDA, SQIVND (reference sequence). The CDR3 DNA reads TGTGCCAGTAGTCGGGGACAGGGAGGAACTGAAGCTTTCTTT. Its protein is CASSRGQGGTEAFF.

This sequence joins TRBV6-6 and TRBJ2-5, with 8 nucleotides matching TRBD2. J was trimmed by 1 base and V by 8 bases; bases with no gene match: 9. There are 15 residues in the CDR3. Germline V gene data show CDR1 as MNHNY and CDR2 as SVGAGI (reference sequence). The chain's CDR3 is CASGTHTSGQETQYF. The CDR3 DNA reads TGTGCCAGCGGAACCCATACTAGCGGCCAAGAGACCCAGTACTTC.